This T cell receptor (beta chain) is drawn from a study of T cell repertoires in cytomegalovirus infection. Study in general: Both recently identified HLA-C-restricted and well-studied HLA-B-restricted CMV epitopes were used in the study. Public TCR beta signatures indicated both CMV infection and matching HLA type.

There are 13 residues in the CDR3. From germline, CDR1 is MNHEY and CDR2 SMNVEV (reference sequence). With V trimmed by 5 bases and J by 9 bases, 7 bases remained unmatched. TCRdb re-called the reads through MiXCR, storing one row per CDR3 protein. The sample includes about 830,000 distinct CDR3 sequences, about 30% seen only once; the top ten take 12%. To note about this clonotype: The antigen is not known.

Points from the study as a whole: There were HLA-C-restricted CMV-specific TCR beta clonotypes dominating the ex vivo response. CMV carriers having the relevant HLA were flagged by cumulative public TCR beta family frequency.

This clonotype was sampled from a human donor in good health (CMV status not recorded). Some clones in this sample may be carry-over from other donors' samples. The specimen was cultured CD8+ T cells from PBMCs, collected from culture after CMV antigen stimulation. The chain links TRBV27 to TRBJ1-5; 7 nucleotides agree with TRBD1. DNA for the CDR3: TGTGCCAGCAGTCTGGGACAGAGGAGGCCCCAGCATTTT. It encodes CASSLGQRRPQHF.